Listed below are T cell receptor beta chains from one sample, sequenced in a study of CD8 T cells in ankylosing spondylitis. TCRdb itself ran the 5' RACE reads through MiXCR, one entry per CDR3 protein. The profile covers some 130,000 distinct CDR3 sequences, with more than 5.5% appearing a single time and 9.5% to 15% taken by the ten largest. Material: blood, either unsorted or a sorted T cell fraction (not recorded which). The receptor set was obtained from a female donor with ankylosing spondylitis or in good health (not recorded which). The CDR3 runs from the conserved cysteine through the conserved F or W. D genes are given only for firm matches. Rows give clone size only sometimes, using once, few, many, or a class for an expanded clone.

TGTGCCAGCAGCCGAACTACGGATCCACTGGGGTATAGCAATCAGCCCCAGCATTTT,CASSRTTDPLGYSNQPQHF,many,-,TRBV27,TRBJ1-5
TGCAGTGCTAGGGGGGGCAATCAGCCCCAGCATTTT,CSARGGNQPQHF,many,-,TRBV20-1,TRBJ1-5
TGCGCCAGCAGCTTGCAGGGTCAAGCTTTCTTT,CASSLQGQAFF,many,-,TRBV5-1,TRBJ1-1
TGTGCCAGCAGCTTAAGCAGACTACAAGAGACCCAGTACTTC,CASSLSRLQETQYF,-,-,TRBV7-2,TRBJ2-5
TGTGCCAGCAGTGAACGGGAAAACTATGGCTACACCTTC,CASSERENYGYTF,many,-,TRBV2,TRBJ1-2
TGTGCCAGCAGCGTCGGGCAGGGCGTTGGAAACACCATATATTTT,CASSVGQGVGNTIYF,many,-,TRBV9,TRBJ1-3
TGTGCCAGCAGCCTCCCGGGACAGGGGGCGCGTCATGGCTACACCTTC,CASSLPGQGARHGYTF,many,TRBD1,TRBV12-3/TRBV12-4,TRBJ1-2
TGTGCCAGCAGCGCACGTAGGGGTTTGACTAATGAAAAACTGTTTTTT,CASSARRGLTNEKLFF,many,-,TRBV7-2,TRBJ1-4
TGTGCCAGCAGTTTTGCGGGGGTGCTCTCAGATACGCAGTATTTT,CASSFAGVLSDTQYF,many,TRBD2,TRBV27,TRBJ2-3
TGTGCCAGCGGTGGACGGCAGGGGACTGAAGCTTTCTTT,CASGGRQGTEAFF,-,-,TRBV12-3/TRBV12-4,TRBJ1-1
TGTGCCAGCTCACCACCCGGGGCGCGGGACTATGGCTACACCTTC,CASSPPGARDYGYTF,many,-,TRBV18,TRBJ1-2
TGTGCCAGCAGCTTTGGACAGGTTCGCCTATCTAGCACAGATACGCAGTATTTT,CASSFGQVRLSSTDTQYF,many,TRBD1,TRBV11-1,TRBJ2-3
TGCGCCAGCAGCCAAGGATGGCCGCGGAACACTGAAGCTTTCTTT,CASSQGWPRNTEAFF,many,-,TRBV4-1,TRBJ1-1
TGCGCCAGCAGCCAAGATGGGGGGGCTCAGGATGAGCAGTTCTTC,CASSQDGGAQDEQFF,few,-,TRBV4-3,TRBJ2-1
TGTGCCAGCAGCCAGACAGATGCAACTAATGAAAAACTGTTTTTT,CASSQTDATNEKLFF,many,-,TRBV4-2,TRBJ1-4
TGCGCCAGCAGCCGACAGGGGACAAACACCGGGGAGCTGTTTTTT,CASSRQGTNTGELFF,many,TRBD1,TRBV5-1,TRBJ2-2
TGTGCCTGCCTCCGCCCGTCCAGGGTCGCCTACGGCTACATCTTC,CACLRPSRVAYGYIF,-,-,TRBV30,TRBJ1-2